This T cell receptor (beta chain) was recorded in a study of human T cells and chemical hapten exposure. About the research overall: Investigators sensitized approximately 2 cm by approximately 2 cm of upper inner arm skin with 2% DPC. Patch tests delivered 0.01% DPC to the upper back and were evaluated at 6 days.

A note on this clonotype: Its target is not known.

TCRdb itself ran the RACE reads through MiXCR, one entry per CDR3 protein. The repertoire holds tens of thousands of distinct CDR3 sequences, with 11% as singletons. Germline-derived CDR1 and CDR2 are SGHVS and FQNEAQ. This CDR3 is built from 13 residues. V dropped 5 bases and J dropped 6; count of bases not matched to a gene: 6. Time point meaning: patch test 3, about 24 weeks after DPC sensitization. The treatment was: therapeutic diphenylcyclopropenone sensitization with weekly scalp DPC. Patients had alopecia, were aged 18 to 70, and were not pregnant. The study's findings and limits: With regard to DPC sensitization, TCRs above 1 in 1000 frequency did not change.

This TCR came from a woman aged 45 to 65 with alopecia areata. Some clones in this sample may be carry-over from other donors' samples. Material: whole blood, obtained in connection with sensitization to the hapten diphenylcyclopropenone (DPC). The rearrangement joins TRBV7-8 to TRBJ1-1, with 7 bases that match TRBD1. Here the CDR3 reads CASSLDRAAEAFF. The DNA of the CDR3 is TGTGCCAGCAGCCTCGACAGGGCAGCTGAAGCTTTCTTT.